A selection of T cell receptor beta chains follows, all from one sample in a study of PD-L1 blockade in urothelial cancer. Clones were read by immunoSEQ multiplex PCR, and TCRdb kept only the in-frame ones, dropping some. Among roughly 130,000 clones listed, approximately 88% were seen once. The sample consisted of PBMCs, taken around atezolizumab (anti-PD-L1) treatment. The source is a man in his fifties or sixties with urothelial cancer. The CDR3 runs from the conserved cysteine through the conserved F or W. A D gene is named only where the DNA matches it firmly. For some rows the clone size is stated as once, few or many, or as a class when expanded; others skip it.

.	TRBV18	TRBJ2-5	.	CASSPALKETQYF	TGTGCCAGCTCACCAGCCCTAAAAGAGACCCAGTACTTC
.	TRBV6-6	TRBJ2-7	.	CASSYFGEDEQYF	TGTGCCAGCAGTTACTTCGGGGAGGACGAGCAGTACTTC
TRBD1	TRBV19	TRBJ1-2	.	CASGTGVKRSGYTF	TGTGCCAGTGGTACAGGGGTAAAAAGATCTGGCTACACCTTC
.	TRBV19	TRBJ2-7	.	CASRPSGTLKPYEQYF	TGTGCCAGTAGACCTTCCGGGACATTAAAACCCTACGAGCAGTACTTC
TRBD2	TRBV7-2	TRBJ2-1	.	CASSLGASGVLEQFF	TGTGCCAGCAGCTTAGGGGCTAGCGGGGTCCTTGAGCAGTTCTTC
.	TRBV7-2	TRBJ2-7	.	CASRSAFQGPGYEQYF	TGTGCCAGCAGATCAGCCTTCCAGGGGCCCGGATACGAGCAGTACTTC
TRBD1	TRBV28	TRBJ2-7	.	CASRVDRRPYEQYF	TGTGCCAGCAGGGTGGACAGGAGACCCTACGAGCAGTACTTC
TRBD2	TRBV7-2	TRBJ2-2	.	CASSLLAVNTGELFF	TGTGCCAGCAGCTTACTAGCGGTGAACACCGGGGAGCTGTTTTTT
TRBD1	TRBV5-6	TRBJ1-1	once	CASSRDRGQTEAFF	TGTGCCAGCAGCAGGGACAGGGGGCAAACTGAAGCTTTCTTT
.	TRBV29-1	TRBJ2-7	.	CSARTSTLEQYF	TGCAGCGCTCGGACTTCTACGCTCGAGCAGTACTTC
.	TRBV27	TRBJ2-5	.	CASRTLVSETQYF	TGTGCCAGCAGAACCCTAGTGTCAGAGACCCAGTACTTC
TRBD1	TRBV28	TRBJ2-2	.	CASSFSSRTGGVDTGELFF	TGTGCCAGCAGTTTTTCTTCCAGGACAGGGGGCGTTGACACCGGGGAGCTGTTTTTT
TRBD2	TRBV6-1	TRBJ2-6	.	CASSDLAGPTNVLTF	TGTGCCAGCAGTGATTTAGCGGGACCCACCAACGTCCTGACTTTC
TRBD2	TRBV28	TRBJ2-5	.	CASGVGLAVKTQYF	TGTGCCAGCGGGGTTGGACTAGCCGTAAAGACCCAGTACTTC
.	TRBV19	TRBJ1-1	.	CASSVLGAEAFF	TGTGCCAGTAGTGTGTTAGGGGCCGAAGCTTTCTTT
TRBD1	TRBV7-9	TRBJ1-3	.	CASSPTGLGNTIYF	TGTGCCAGCAGCCCGACAGGGCTTGGAAACACCATATATTTT
.	TRBV6-6	TRBJ2-2	once	CASSYSPTGELFF	TGTGCCAGCAGTTACTCTCCAACCGGGGAGCTGTTTTTT
TRBD1	TRBV11-2	TRBJ2-7	.	CASSPGTGGLEQYF	TGTGCCAGCAGCCCAGGGACAGGGGGTCTCGAGCAGTACTTC
TRBD1	TRBV28	TRBJ1-6	.	CASSLRTGVKNSPLHF	TGTGCCAGCAGTTTGAGAACAGGGGTTAAGAATTCACCCCTCCACTTT
TRBD2	TRBV6-6	TRBJ2-3	.	CASSYRAAGATDTQYF	TGTGCCAGCAGTTACCGCGCAGCGGGAGCCACAGATACGCAGTATTTT
TRBD1	TRBV6-1	TRBJ2-2	once	CASRSGQGAGELFF	TGTGCCAGCAGGTCGGGACAGGGGGCCGGGGAGCTGTTTTTT
.	TRBV5-4	TRBJ2-4	.	CASSAQGSAKNIQYF	TGTGCCAGCAGCGCGCAGGGGTCCGCCAAAAACATTCAGTACTTC
TRBD2	TRBV28	TRBJ2-7	.	CASQREGLSYEQYF	TGTGCCAGTCAGCGGGAGGGTCTGTCCTACGAGCAGTACTTC
TRBD2	TRBV7-3	TRBJ2-3	.	CASSPTSGSSDTQYF	TGTGCCAGCAGCCCGACTAGCGGGAGTTCAGATACGCAGTATTTT
.	TRBV15	TRBJ1-4	.	CATSSRSRSGEKLFF	TGTGCCACCAGCAGCCGGAGCCGTTCTGGGGAAAAACTGTTTTTT
.	TRBV6-1	TRBJ2-1	.	CASSLYAHRQFF	TGTGCCAGCAGCCTTTATGCCCATAGGCAGTTCTTC
.	TRBV4-1	TRBJ2-7	.	CASSQAAGPSYEQYF	TGCGCCAGCAGCCAAGCCGCGGGGCCGTCCTACGAGCAGTACTTC
.	TRBV5-1	TRBJ2-5	.	CASSLSAEPIQETQYF	TGCGCCAGCAGCTTATCTGCGGAGCCAATCCAAGAGACCCAGTACTTC
TRBD1	TRBV11-2	TRBJ2-1	.	CASSSERTGFSSYNEQFF	TGTGCCAGCAGCTCCGAAAGGACAGGGTTTAGCTCCTACAATGAGCAGTTCTTC
.	TRBV4-1	TRBJ2-5	.	CASSRGETQYF	TGCGCCAGCAGCCGAGGAGAGACCCAGTACTTC
TRBD2	TRBV5-1	TRBJ2-5	.	CASSYSGRLETQYF	TGCGCCAGCAGCTACAGCGGGAGGTTGGAGACCCAGTACTTC
.	TRBV5-4	TRBJ2-5	.	CASIPHYQETQYF	TGTGCCAGCATCCCTCACTACCAAGAGACCCAGTACTTC
.	TRBV28	TRBJ1-1	.	CASRVTRAAEAFF	TGTGCCAGCAGGGTGACGAGGGCCGCTGAAGCTTTCTTT
TRBD2	TRBV7-8	TRBJ2-2	once	CASSLGLAGVTGELFF	TGTGCCAGCAGCTTAGGACTAGCGGGAGTAACCGGGGAGCTGTTTTTT
TRBD1	TRBV6-5	TRBJ1-1	.	CASSITGGRVEAFF	TGTGCCAGCAGTATTACAGGGGGCCGTGTTGAAGCTTTCTTT
.	TRBV28	TRBJ1-5	once	CASSHGQPSYSNQPQHF	TGTGCCAGCAGCCACGGACAGCCTAGCTATAGCAATCAGCCCCAGCATTTT
.	TRBV7-2	TRBJ2-3	once	CASSLVRERTDTQYF	TGTGCCAGCAGCTTAGTTCGGGAGAGGACAGATACGCAGTATTTT
.	TRBV19	TRBJ2-6	few	CASLGRGSGANVLTF	TGTGCCAGTCTCGGCAGGGGCTCTGGGGCCAACGTCCTGACTTTC
.	TRBV5-4	TRBJ1-4	.	CASSFAFEKLFF	TGTGCCAGCAGTTTTGCGTTCGAAAAACTGTTTTTT
TRBD1	TRBV6-1	TRBJ1-5	.	CASSALTGQPQHF	TGTGCCAGCAGTGCCTTGACAGGGCAGCCCCAGCATTTT
.	TRBV5-1	TRBJ2-1	.	CASSFQAKDDNEQFF	TGCGCCAGCAGCTTTCAAGCCAAAGATGACAATGAGCAGTTCTTC
.	TRBV9	TRBJ1-2	.	CASSVGQNYGYTF	TGTGCCAGCAGCGTAGGACAGAACTATGGCTACACCTTC
.	TRBV19	TRBJ1-3	.	CASRTQGWGGNTIYF	TGTGCCAGTAGGACACAGGGATGGGGTGGAAACACCATATATTTT
TRBD2	TRBV7-9	TRBJ2-1	.	CASSFGLAGVNEQFF	TGTGCCAGCAGCTTCGGTCTAGCGGGAGTTAATGAGCAGTTCTTC
TRBD1	TRBV7-8	TRBJ1-6	.	CASRWDRLGSPLHF	TGTGCCAGCAGATGGGACAGACTAGGTTCACCCCTCCACTTT
.	TRBV7-3	TRBJ1-1	.	CASSLTWRTEAFF	TGTGCCAGCAGCTTAACTTGGAGAACTGAAGCTTTCTTT
.	TRBV5-1	TRBJ2-6	.	CASSLEGPGANVLTF	TGCGCCAGCAGCTTGGAGGGGCCTGGGGCCAACGTCCTGACTTTC
.	TRBV5-1	TRBJ1-1	.	CASSYVVSTEAFF	TGCGCCAGCAGCTATGTGGTGAGCACTGAAGCTTTCTTT
.	TRBV2	TRBJ2-7	few	CASSQALESYEQYF	TGTGCCAGCAGTCAAGCGTTGGAGTCCTACGAGCAGTACTTC
.	TRBV12-5	TRBJ2-2	few	CASGDSTGPTGELFF	TGTGCTAGTGGTGATTCGACAGGACCCACCGGGGAGCTGTTTTTT
TRBD1	TRBV19	TRBJ1-1	.	CASSEQGGSTEAFF	TGTGCCAGTAGTGAACAGGGGGGGAGCACTGAAGCTTTCTTT
.	TRBV18	TRBJ1-5	.	CASSRQGNQPQHF	TGTGCCAGCTCACGACAGGGCAATCAGCCCCAGCATTTT